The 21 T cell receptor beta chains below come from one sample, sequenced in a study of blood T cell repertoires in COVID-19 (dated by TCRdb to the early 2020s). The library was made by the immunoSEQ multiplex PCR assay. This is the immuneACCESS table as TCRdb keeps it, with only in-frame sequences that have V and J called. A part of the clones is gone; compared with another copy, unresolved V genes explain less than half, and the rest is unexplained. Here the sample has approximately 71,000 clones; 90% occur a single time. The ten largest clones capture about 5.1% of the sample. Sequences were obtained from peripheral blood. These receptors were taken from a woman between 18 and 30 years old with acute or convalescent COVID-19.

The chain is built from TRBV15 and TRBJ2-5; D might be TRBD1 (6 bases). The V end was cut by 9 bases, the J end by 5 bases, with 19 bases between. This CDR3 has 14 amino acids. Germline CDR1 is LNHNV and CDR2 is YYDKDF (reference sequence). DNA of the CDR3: TGTGCCACAGAAAACAGGGAAAGAGTTGAGACCCAGTACTTC. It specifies CATENRERVETQYF.

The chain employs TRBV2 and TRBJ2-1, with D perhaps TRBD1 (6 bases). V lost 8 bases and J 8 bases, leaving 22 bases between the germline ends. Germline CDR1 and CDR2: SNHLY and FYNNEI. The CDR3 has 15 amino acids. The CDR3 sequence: CASVRMGAPLDEQFF. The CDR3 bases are TGTGCCAGCGTAAGAATGGGGGCACCCCTCGATGAGCAGTTCTTC.

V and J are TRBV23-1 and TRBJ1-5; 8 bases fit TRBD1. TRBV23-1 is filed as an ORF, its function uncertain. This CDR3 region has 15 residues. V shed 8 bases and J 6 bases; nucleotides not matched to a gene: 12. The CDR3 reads CASSQDRVMFQPQHF. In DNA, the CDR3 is TGCGCCAGCTCCCAGGACAGGGTTATGTTTCAGCCCCAGCATTTT.

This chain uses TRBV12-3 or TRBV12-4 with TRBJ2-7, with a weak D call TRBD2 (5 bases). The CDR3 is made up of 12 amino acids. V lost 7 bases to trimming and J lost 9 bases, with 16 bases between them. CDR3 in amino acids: CASKSSGPGQYF. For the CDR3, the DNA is TGTGCCAGCAAATCGAGCGGTCCGGGGCAGTACTTC.

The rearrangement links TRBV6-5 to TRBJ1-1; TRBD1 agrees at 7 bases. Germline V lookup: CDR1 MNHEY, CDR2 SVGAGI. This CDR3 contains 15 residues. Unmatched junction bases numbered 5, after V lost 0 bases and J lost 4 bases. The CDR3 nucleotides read TGTGCCAGCAGTTACTCGAAAACAGGGGTCACTGAAGCTTTCTTT. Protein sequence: CASSYSKTGVTEAFF.

The CDR3 loop reads CASSTGVNLEAFF. DNA of the CDR3: TGTGCCAGCAGTACAGGGGTAAATCTTGAAGCTTTCTTT. The chain combines TRBV3-1 (or the pseudogene TRBV3-2) with TRBJ1-1; 7 bases map to TRBD1. V lost 6 bases, J lost 7 bases, and 8 bases stayed unmatched. This CDR3 is built from 13 residues. CDR1 is LGHDT, CDR2 YNNKEL, per germline (reference sequence).

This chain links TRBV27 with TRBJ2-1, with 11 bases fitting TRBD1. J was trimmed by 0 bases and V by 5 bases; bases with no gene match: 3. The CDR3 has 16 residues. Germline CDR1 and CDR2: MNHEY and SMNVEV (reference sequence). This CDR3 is CASSPGTGGSYNEQFF. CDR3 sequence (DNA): TGTGCCAGCAGTCCCGGGACAGGGGGCTCCTACAATGAGCAGTTCTTC.

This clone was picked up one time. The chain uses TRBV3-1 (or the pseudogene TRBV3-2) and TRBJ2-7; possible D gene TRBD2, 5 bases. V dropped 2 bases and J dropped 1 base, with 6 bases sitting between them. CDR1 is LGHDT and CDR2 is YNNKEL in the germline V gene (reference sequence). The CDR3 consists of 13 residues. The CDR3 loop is CASSQPGSYEQYF. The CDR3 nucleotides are TGTGCCAGCAGCCAACCGGGGTCCTACGAGCAGTACTTC.

The CDR3 nucleotides read TGTGCCAGCAGTGACACCACAGGTGATTCTGAAGCTTTCTTT. This gives the protein CASSDTTGDSEAFF. The V call is TRBV6-4, the J call TRBJ1-1, with D perhaps matching TRBD1 (5 bases). Trimming cost V 2 bases and J 6 bases, with 13 bases left between them. CDR3 length: 14 amino acids. CDR1 is MRHNA and CDR2 is SNTAGT in the germline V gene.

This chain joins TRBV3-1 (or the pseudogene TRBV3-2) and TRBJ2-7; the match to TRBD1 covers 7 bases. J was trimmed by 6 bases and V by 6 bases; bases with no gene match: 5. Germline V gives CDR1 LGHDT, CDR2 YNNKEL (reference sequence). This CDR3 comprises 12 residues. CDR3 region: CASSYRQGEQYF. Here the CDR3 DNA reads TGTGCCAGCAGTTACCGACAGGGCGAGCAGTACTTC.

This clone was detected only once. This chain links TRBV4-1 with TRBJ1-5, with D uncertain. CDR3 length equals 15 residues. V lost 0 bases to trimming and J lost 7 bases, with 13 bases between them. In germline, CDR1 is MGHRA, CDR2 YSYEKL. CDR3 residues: CASSQDFWAGQPQHF. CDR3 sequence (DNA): TGCGCCAGCAGCCAAGACTTTTGGGCGGGCCAGCCCCAGCATTTT.

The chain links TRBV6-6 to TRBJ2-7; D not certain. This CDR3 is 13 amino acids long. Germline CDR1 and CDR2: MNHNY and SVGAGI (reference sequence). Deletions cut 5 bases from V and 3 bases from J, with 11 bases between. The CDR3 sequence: CASSSEPGYEQYF. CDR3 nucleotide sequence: TGTGCCAGCAGTAGTGAACCGGGCTACGAGCAGTACTTC.

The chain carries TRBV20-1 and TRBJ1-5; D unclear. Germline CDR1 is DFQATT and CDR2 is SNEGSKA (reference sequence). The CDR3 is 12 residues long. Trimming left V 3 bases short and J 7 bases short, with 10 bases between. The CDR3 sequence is CSASPSGQPQHF. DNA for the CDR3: TGCAGTGCTAGTCCGTCAGGACAGCCCCAGCATTTT.

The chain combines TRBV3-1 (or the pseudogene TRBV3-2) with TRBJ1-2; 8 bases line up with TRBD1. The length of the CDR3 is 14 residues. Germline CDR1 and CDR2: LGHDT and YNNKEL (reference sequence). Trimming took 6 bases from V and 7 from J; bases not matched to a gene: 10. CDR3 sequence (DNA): TGTGCCAGCAGTTTGGACAGGGCAAGCACTGGCTACACCTTC. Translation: CASSLDRASTGYTF.

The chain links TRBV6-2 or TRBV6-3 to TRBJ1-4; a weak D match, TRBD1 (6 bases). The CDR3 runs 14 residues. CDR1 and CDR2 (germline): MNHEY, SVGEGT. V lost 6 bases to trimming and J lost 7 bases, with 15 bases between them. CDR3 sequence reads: CASSQQGRGEKLFF. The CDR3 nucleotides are TGTGCCAGCAGCCAACAGGGAAGGGGTGAAAAACTGTTTTTT.

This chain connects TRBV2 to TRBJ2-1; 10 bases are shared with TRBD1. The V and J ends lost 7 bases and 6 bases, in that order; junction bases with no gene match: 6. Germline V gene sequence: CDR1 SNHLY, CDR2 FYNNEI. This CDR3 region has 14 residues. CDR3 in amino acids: CASTGGQGGNEQFF. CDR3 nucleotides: TGTGCCAGCACCGGCGGACAGGGGGGCAATGAGCAGTTCTTC. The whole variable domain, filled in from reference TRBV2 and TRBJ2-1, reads EPEVTQTPSHQVTQMGQEVILRCVPISNHLYFYWYRQILGQKVEFLVSFYNNEISEKSEIFDDQFSVERPDGSNFTLKIRSTKLEDSAMYFCASTGGQGGNEQFFGPGTRLTVL.

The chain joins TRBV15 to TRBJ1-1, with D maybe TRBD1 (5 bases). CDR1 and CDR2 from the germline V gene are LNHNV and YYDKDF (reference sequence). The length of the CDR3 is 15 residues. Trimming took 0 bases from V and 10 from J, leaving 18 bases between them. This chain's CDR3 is CATSRDQAGPGRAFF. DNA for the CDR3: TGTGCCACCAGCAGAGATCAGGCAGGGCCGGGTCGAGCTTTCTTT.

DNA of the CDR3: TGTGCCAGCAGCGTAGGACTAGCGACTTACAATGAGCAGTTCTTC. This codes for CASSVGLATYNEQFF. The V and J genes are TRBV9 and TRBJ2-1; the match to TRBD2 covers 8 bases. The CDR3 totals 15 residues. After removal of 0 bases from V and 4 bases from J, the junction contained 3 bases not matched to a gene. Per the germline V gene, CDR1 is SGDLS and CDR2 is YYNGEE.

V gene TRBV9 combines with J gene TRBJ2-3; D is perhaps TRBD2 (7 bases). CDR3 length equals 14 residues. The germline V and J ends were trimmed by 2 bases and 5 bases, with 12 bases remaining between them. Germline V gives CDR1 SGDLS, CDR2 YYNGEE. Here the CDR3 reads CASSVAGAGDTQYF. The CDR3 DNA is TGTGCCAGCAGCGTGGCGGGGGCTGGAGATACGCAGTATTTT.

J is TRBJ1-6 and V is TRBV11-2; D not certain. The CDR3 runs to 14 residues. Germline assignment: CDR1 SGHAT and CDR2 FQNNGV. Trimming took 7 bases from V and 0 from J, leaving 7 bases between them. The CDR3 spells CASKENSYNSPLHF. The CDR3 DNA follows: TGTGCCAGCAAGGAGAACTCCTATAATTCACCCCTCCACTTT.

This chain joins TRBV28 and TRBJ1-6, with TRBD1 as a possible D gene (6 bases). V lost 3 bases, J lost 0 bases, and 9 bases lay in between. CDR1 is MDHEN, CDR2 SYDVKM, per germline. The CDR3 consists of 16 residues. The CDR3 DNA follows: TGTGCCAGCAGTTTGGGGGCGAGCTCCTATAATTCACCCCTCCACTTT. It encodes CASSLGASSYNSPLHF.